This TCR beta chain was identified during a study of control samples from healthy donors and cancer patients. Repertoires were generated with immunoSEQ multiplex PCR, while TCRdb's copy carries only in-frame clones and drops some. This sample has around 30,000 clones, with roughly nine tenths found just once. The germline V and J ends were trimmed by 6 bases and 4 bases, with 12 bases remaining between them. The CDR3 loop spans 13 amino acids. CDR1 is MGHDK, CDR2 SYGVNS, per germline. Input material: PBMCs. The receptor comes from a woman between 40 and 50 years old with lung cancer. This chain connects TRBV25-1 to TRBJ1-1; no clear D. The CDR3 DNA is TGTGCCAGCAGCGACCGGGGTCGCACTGAAGCTTTCTTT. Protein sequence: CASSDRGRTEAFF.